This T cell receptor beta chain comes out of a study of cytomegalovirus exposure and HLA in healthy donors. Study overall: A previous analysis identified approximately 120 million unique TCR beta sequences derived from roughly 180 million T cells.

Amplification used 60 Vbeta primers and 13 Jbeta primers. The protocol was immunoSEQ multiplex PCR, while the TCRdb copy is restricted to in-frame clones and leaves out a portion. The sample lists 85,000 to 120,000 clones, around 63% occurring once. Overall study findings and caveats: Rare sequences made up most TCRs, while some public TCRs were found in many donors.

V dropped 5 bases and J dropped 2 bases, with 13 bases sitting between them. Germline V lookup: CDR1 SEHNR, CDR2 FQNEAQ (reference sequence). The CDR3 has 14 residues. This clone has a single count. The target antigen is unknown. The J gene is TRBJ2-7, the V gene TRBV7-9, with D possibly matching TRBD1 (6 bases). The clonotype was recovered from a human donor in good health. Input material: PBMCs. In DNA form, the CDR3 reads TGTGCCAGCAGCCCAGGGGACGCAGCCTACGAGCAGTACTTC. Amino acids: CASSPGDAAYEQYF.